This TCR beta chain emerged from a study of T cells after yellow fever vaccination. Overall study: Fractions containing few cells were prepared with SMART-Seq v4 Ultra Low Input. The study, taken as a whole, reports: Most primary-vaccination clones recurred post-booster (around 95% CD4, around 90% CD8). It was a small share of clonotypes that appeared in both CD4 and CD8 compartments.

On this clonotype: Its antigen is unidentified.

Synthesis of TCR cDNA relied on 5'RACE template switching, which attached a universal primer site and UMIs. TCRdb ran MiXCR on the 5' RACE reads and lists one entry per CDR3 protein. The table has about 350,000 distinct CDR3 sequences, roughly 7.5% seen once. This CDR3 comprises 12 residues. Germline CDR1 MNHEY, CDR2 SMNVEV (reference sequence). The V gene lost 3 bases and the J gene lost 6 bases, with 5 bases spanning the gap. The V gene is TRBV27, the J gene TRBJ2-2; no clear D gene. Specimen: PBMCs, collected about 41 days after the first yellow fever vaccination. The source is a man younger than 35 who received the YFV17D yellow fever vaccine. The CDR3 reads CASSFVAGELFF. The CDR3 nucleotides are TGTGCCAGCAGTTTTGTTGCCGGGGAGCTGTTTTTT.